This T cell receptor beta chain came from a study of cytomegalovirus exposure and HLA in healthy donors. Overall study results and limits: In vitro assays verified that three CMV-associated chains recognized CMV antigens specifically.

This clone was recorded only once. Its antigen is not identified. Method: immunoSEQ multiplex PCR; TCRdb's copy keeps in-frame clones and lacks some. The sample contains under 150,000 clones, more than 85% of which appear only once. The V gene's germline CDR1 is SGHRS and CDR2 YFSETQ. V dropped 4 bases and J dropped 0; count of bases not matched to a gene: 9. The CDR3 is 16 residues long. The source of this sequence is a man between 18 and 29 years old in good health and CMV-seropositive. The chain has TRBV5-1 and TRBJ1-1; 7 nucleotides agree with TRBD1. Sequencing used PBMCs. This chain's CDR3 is CASSTRQGGLNTEAFF. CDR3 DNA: TGCGCCAGCAGCACTCGGCAGGGGGGCTTGAACACTGAAGCTTTCTTT.